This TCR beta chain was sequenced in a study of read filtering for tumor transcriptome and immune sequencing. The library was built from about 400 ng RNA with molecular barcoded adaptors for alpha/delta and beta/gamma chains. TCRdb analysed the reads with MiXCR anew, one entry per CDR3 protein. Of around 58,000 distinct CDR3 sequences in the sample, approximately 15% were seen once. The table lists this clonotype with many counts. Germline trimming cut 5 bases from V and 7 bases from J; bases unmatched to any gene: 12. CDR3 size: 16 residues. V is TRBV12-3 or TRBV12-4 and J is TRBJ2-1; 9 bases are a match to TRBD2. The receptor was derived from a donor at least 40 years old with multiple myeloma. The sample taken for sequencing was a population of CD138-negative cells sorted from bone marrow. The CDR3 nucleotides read TGTGCCAGCAGTCCCCTGGGACTAGCAAATAAAAATGAGCAGTTCTTC. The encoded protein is CASSPLGLANKNEQFF.